This T cell receptor beta chain was captured by sequencing in a study of blood T cell repertoires in COVID-19 (dated by TCRdb to the early 2020s). For the study in its entirety: Samples from collaborators originated in the United States, Italy and Spain and spanned both the acute and convalescent phases of COVID-19. The prospective study material was composed of cDNA or gDNA derived from T cells, B-cell-depleted T cells, or PBMCs. Deeply sampled blood TCRbeta repertoires from subjects exposed to, actively infected with, or recovered from COVID-19 were included in the dataset. The repertoires were released in a freely available public database meant as a resource for research on the immune response to SARS-CoV-2. The samples were drawn from the first 160 participants of the ongoing ImmuneRACE study and from some 1,300 subjects provided by 6 global collaborators. Sample metadata almost always included a de-identified subject ID, COVID-19 status, age in years and sex. Where HLA class I and class II types were available, the types were taken from metadata supplied by the sample provider, not from assay-based typing.

The paper's findings and limits, for the study overall: The amount of clinical and demographic metadata varied by source and participant and was provided uncurated.

Collaborating institutions collected whole blood in K2EDTA tubes following their own protocols. Collaborator samples were shipped for TCRbeta analysis as frozen whole blood, isolated PBMCs, or DNA extracted from either sample type. V was cut back by 3 bases and J by 4 bases, leaving a gap of 13 bases between them. The germline V gene (reference sequence) yields LNHNV for CDR1 and YYDKDF for CDR2. Spanning cysteine to phenylalanine, the CDR3 consists of 14 amino acids. Only the CDR3 portion is preserved as DNA: 42 bases, with reading frame beginning at the first base. With respect to this clone: Its antigen remains undetermined. No base-level quality is on record; no much larger clone is a single base apart.

The immunoSEQ Assay, a bias-controlled multiplex PCR, was used to amplify TCRbeta CDR3 regions from genomic DNA. Concerning the study's data processing: Nucleated cell counts per sample were estimated from amplification of reference gene primers within the assay. To quantify the absolute abundance of each unique TCRbeta CDR3 rearrangement, sequence reads were collapsed and filtered. Productive Simpson clonality was computed per sample as the square root of Simpson's diversity index over productive rearrangements. TCRdb carries this immuneACCESS record with in-frame sequences only. Its versions omit some clonotypes, under half of them owing to an unresolved V gene in the studies checked, with the rest unexplained. Clonal size and the V and J genes are those of that table, whereas D and trimming came from the DNA. The sample yields 140,000 to 150,000 clones; approximately 80% were counted once. Roughly 13% of the sample comes from the top ten.

The receptor's source is a man aged 55 to 70 with active or convalescent COVID-19. The rearranged chain carries TRBV15 and TRBJ2-7; TRBD1 is a possible D gene, resting on 6 matching bases. Specimen: peripheral blood. The DNA reads TGTGCCACCAGCAGTGACGGGACACTATACGAGCAGTACTTC. Translation gives CATSSDGTLYEQYF.